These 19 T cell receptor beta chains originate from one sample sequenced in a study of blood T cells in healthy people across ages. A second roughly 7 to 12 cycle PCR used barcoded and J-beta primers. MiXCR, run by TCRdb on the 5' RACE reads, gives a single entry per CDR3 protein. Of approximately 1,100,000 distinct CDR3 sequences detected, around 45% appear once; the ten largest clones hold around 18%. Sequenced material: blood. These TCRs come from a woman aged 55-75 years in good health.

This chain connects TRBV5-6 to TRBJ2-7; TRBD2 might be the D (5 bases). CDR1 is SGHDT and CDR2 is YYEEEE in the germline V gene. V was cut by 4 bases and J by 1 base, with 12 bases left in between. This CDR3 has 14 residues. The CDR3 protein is CASSPEGRSYEQYF. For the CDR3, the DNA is TGTGCCAGCAGCCCGGAAGGGAGATCCTACGAGCAGTACTTC.

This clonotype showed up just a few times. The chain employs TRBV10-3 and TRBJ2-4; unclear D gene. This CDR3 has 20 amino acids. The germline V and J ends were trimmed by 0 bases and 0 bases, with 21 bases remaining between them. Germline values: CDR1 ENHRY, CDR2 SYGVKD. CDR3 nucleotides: TGTGCCATCAGTGAGTCCCGGTTTACCCGAACCGAGAAAGCCAAAAACATTCAGTACTTC. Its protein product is CAISESRFTRTEKAKNIQYF.

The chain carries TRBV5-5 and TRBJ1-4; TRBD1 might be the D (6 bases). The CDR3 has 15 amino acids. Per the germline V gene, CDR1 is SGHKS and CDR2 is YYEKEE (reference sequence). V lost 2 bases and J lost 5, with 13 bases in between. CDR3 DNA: TGTGCCAGCAGCTTAATGTCAGGGGCGAATGAAAAACTGTTTTTT. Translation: CASSLMSGANEKLFF.

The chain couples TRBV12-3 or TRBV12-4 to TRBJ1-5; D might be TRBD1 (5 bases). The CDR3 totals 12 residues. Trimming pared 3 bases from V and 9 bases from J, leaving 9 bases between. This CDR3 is CASSFPGTPQHF. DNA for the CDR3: TGTGCCAGCAGTTTCCCCGGGACGCCCCAGCATTTT.

In nucleotides, the CDR3 is TGTGCCAGCAGTGAACCCAGGGGACAGTCTGCCGAAGAGCAGTTCTTC. As protein: CASSEPRGQSAEEQFF. This chain uses TRBV25-1 with TRBJ2-1, with 7 positions matching TRBD1. J lost 10 bases, V lost 2 bases, and 14 bases had no gene match. CDR3 length: 16 amino acids. The germline V gene has CDR1 MGHDK and CDR2 SYGVNS. Full variable domain (remainder filled in from reference TRBV25-1 and TRBJ2-1): EADIYQTPRYLVIGTGKKITLECSQTMGHDKMYWYQQDPGMELHLIHYSYGVNSTEKGDLSSESTVSRIRTEHFPLTLESARPSHTSQYLCASSEPRGQSAEEQFFGPGTRLTVL.

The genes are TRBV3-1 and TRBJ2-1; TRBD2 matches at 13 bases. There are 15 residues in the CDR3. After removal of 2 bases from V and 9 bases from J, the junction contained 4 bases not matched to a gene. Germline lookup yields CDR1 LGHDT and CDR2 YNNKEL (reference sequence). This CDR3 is CASSQTSGRASEQFF. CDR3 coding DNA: TGTGCCAGCAGCCAAACTAGCGGGAGGGCCTCTGAGCAGTTCTTC.

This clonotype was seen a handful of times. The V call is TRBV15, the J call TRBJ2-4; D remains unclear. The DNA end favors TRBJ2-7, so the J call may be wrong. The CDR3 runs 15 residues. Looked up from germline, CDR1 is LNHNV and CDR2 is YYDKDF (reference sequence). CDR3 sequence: CATSRDIGRDDEQYF. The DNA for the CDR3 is TGTGCCACCAGCAGAGATATAGGGCGAGACGACGAGCAGTACTTC.

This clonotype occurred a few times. CDR3 nucleotide sequence: TGCAGCGTTGAATGGGACCTCGCGGGAGATAACACCGGGGAGCTGTTTTTT. Translated, it gives CSVEWDLAGDNTGELFF. This chain uses TRBV29-1 with TRBJ2-2; 7 positions match TRBD2. V shed 2 bases, J shed 2 bases, and the junction held 11 bases outside the gene matches. From germline, CDR1 is SQVTM and CDR2 ANQGSEA. This CDR3 has 17 residues.

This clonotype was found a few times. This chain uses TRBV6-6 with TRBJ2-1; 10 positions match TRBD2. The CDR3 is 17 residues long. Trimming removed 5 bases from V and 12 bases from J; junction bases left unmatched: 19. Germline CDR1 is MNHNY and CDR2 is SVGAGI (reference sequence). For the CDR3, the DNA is TGTGCCAGCAGTCAATTCTCCCGACTAGCGGGCGGTAGCGGGCAGTTCTTC. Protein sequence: CASSQFSRLAGGSGQFF.

The CDR3 nucleotides read TGTGCCAGCAGTTCCCCTCTCCAGGATTACTACGAGCAGTACTTC. Its protein is CASSSPLQDYYEQYF. The rearrangement joins TRBV28 to TRBJ2-7; D not resolved. This CDR3 spans 15 amino acids. From germline, CDR1 is MDHEN and CDR2 SYDVKM. V was shortened by 4 bases and J by 3 bases, with 16 bases between the two germline ends.

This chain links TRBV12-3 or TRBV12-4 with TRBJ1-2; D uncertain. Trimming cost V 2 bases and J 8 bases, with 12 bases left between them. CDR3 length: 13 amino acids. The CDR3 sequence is CASSLSGFRGYTF. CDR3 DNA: TGTGCCAGCAGTTTATCCGGCTTTAGAGGCTACACCTTC.

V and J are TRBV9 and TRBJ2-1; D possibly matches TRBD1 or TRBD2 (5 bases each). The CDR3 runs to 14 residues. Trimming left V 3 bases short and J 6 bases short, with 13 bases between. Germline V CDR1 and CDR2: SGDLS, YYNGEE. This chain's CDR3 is CASSARGGFNEQFF. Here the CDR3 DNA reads TGTGCCAGCAGCGCCCGGGGCGGATTCAATGAGCAGTTCTTC.

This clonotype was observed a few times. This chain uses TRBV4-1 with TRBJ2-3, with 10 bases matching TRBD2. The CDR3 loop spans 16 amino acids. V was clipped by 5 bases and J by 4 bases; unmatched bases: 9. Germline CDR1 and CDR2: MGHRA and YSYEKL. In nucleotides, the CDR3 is TGCGCCAGCAGCACCCGCCCTAGCGGGAGCCCAGATACGCAGTATTTT. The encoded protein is CASSTRPSGSPDTQYF.

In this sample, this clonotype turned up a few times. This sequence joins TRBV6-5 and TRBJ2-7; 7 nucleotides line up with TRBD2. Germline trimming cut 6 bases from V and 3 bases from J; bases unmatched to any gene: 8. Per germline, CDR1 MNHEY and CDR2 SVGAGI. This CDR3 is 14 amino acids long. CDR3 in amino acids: CASRSSGGNYEQYF. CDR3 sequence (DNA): TGTGCCAGCAGATCTAGCGGAGGGAACTACGAGCAGTACTTC.

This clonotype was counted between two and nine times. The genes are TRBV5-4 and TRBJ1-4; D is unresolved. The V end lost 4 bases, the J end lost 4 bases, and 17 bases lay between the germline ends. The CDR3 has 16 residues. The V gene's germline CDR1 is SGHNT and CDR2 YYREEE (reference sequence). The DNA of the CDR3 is TGTGCCAGCAGCAGCGGCGGTCGGACTGGTAATGAAAAACTGTTTTTT. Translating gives CASSSGGRTGNEKLFF.

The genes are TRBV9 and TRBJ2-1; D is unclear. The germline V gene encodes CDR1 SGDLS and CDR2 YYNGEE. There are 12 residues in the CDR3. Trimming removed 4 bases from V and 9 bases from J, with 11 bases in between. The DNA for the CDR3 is TGTGCCAGCAGCCCTCCTAGTAGTGAGCAGTTCTTC. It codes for CASSPPSSEQFF.

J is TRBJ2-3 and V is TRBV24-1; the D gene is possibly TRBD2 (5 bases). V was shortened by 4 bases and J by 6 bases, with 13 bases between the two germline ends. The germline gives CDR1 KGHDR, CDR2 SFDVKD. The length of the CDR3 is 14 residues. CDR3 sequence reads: CATSDPGGADTQYF. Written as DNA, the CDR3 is TGTGCCACCAGTGACCCCGGAGGAGCGGATACGCAGTATTTT.

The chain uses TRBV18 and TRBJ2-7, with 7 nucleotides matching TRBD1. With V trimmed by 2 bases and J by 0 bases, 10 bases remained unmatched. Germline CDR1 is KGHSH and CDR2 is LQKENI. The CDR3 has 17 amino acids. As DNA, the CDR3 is TGTGCCAGCTCACCAACTACAGGGGTACAATCCTCCTACGAGCAGTACTTC. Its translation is CASSPTTGVQSSYEQYF.

CDR3 nucleotide sequence: TGTGCCAGCAGCCCCCCCCGCCTAGGGGCGGCTTTCTTT. This translates into CASSPPRLGAAFF. The V gene is TRBV7-9, the J gene TRBJ1-1; possibly TRBD1 for D (5 bases). The V end was cut by 5 bases, the J end by 11 bases, with 18 bases between. The CDR3 contains 13 residues. Germline V gene sequence: CDR1 SEHNR, CDR2 FQNEAQ (reference sequence).